The rows below give T cell receptor beta chains drawn from one sample of a study of chemoradiotherapy in HPV16-positive cancers. The table came from immunoSEQ multiplex PCR; TCRdb's copy has only in-frame clones and leaves some out. Of some 34,000 clones listed, about 88% are singletons. The sequencing here drew on blood, taken from a patient who underwent chemoradiotherapy. These receptors were collected from a human donor with HPV-associated anogenital cancer. Each CDR3 is given with its conserved first and last residue. Fields, in order: V gene, clone size, J gene, D gene, CDR3 protein, CDR3 DNA. D genes are given only for firm matches. Part of the rows lack a size; the others show once, few, many or a class for expanded clones.

TRBV5-1,NA,TRBJ2-3,NA,CASSGAEDTQYF,TGCGCCAGCAGCGGGGCGGAAGATACGCAGTATTTT
TRBV4-1,NA,TRBJ2-7,TRBD2,CASSQDKWSGAPVEQYF,TGCGCCAGCAGCCAAGATAAGTGGAGCGGGGCACCCGTCGAGCAGTACTTC
TRBV7-9,once,TRBJ2-4,NA,CASSFPGAKNIQYF,TGTGCCAGCAGCTTCCCAGGGGCAAAAAACATTCAGTACTTC
TRBV27,NA,TRBJ2-7,TRBD2,CASSLGGRAYEQYF,TGTGCCAGCAGTTTAGGGGGGAGGGCCTACGAGCAGTACTTC
TRBV5-6,NA,TRBJ1-5,NA,CASSPSWERTAPSNQPQHF,TGTGCCAGCAGCCCCTCGTGGGAGCGGACGGCGCCTAGCAATCAGCCCCAGCATTTT
TRBV7-2,NA,TRBJ2-3,TRBD1,CASRRQGAPTDTQYF,TGTGCCAGCAGGCGCCAGGGGGCTCCCACAGATACGCAGTATTTT
TRBV15,NA,TRBJ2-7,TRBD1,CATSSPGQAYEQYF,TGTGCCACCAGCAGTCCGGGACAGGCCTACGAGCAGTACTTC
TRBV4-3,once,TRBJ1-4,NA,CASSQDQWDEKLFF,TGCGCCAGCAGCCAAGACCAATGGGACGAAAAACTGTTTTTT
TRBV7-9,NA,TRBJ2-3,NA,CASWVSADTQYF,TGTGCCAGCTGGGTTAGCGCAGATACGCAGTATTTT
TRBV5-1,NA,TRBJ1-1,TRBD1,CASSTDRGTEAFF,TGCGCCAGCAGCACGGACAGGGGGACTGAAGCTTTCTTT
TRBV27,NA,TRBJ2-7,NA,CASSWALSGGYEQYF,TGTGCCAGCAGTTGGGCCTTATCCGGGGGCTACGAGCAGTACTTC
TRBV5-1,NA,TRBJ2-5,NA,CASSLSGETQYF,TGCGCCAGCAGCCTCAGTGGAGAGACCCAGTACTTC
TRBV19,NA,TRBJ2-2,TRBD1,CASSIDGIGQGNTGELFF,TGTGCCAGTAGTATAGATGGGATCGGACAGGGGAACACCGGGGAGCTGTTTTTT
TRBV7-8,NA,TRBJ1-5,NA,CASSFSPPFSNQPQHF,TGTGCCAGCAGCTTCTCACCCCCCTTTAGCAATCAGCCCCAGCATTTT
TRBV6-4,NA,TRBJ1-5,NA,CASSEHIRENQPQHF,TGTGCCAGCAGTGAGCATATCAGGGAGAATCAGCCCCAGCATTTT
TRBV5-1,NA,TRBJ1-4,NA,CASSLGLNEKLFF,TGCGCCAGCAGCTTGGGGCTGAATGAAAAACTGTTTTTT
TRBV2,NA,TRBJ2-2,NA,CASSLTGTNTGELFF,TGTGCCAGCAGTTTGACAGGGACTAACACCGGGGAGCTGTTTTTT
TRBV28,NA,TRBJ1-3,TRBD1,CASSIPGQGHTIYF,TGTGCCAGCAGTATACCGGGACAGGGACACACCATATATTTT
TRBV10-2,NA,TRBJ1-4,NA,CASGARGYTEKLFF,TGCGCCAGCGGAGCAAGGGGGTATACTGAAAAACTGTTTTTT
TRBV9,once,TRBJ2-7,NA,CASSVAGGRMEEQYF,TGTGCCAGCAGCGTAGCTGGGGGTAGAATGGAGGAGCAGTACTTC
TRBV5-1,NA,TRBJ1-6,NA,CASSFAVEGSPLHF,TGCGCCAGCAGCTTCGCCGTTGAAGGGTCACCCCTCCACTTT
TRBV9,NA,TRBJ2-1,TRBD2,CASSAGTSEYNEQFF,TGTGCCAGCAGCGCCGGGACTAGCGAATACAATGAGCAGTTCTTC
TRBV19,NA,TRBJ1-3,NA,CASSLNIAHSNSGNTIYF,TGTGCCAGTAGTCTCAATATCGCCCATTCAAACTCTGGAAACACCATATATTTT
TRBV28,few,TRBJ1-5,TRBD1,CASSTQGDNQPQHF,TGTGCCAGCAGTACTCAGGGGGACAATCAGCCCCAGCATTTT
TRBV5-1,NA,TRBJ2-7,NA,CASSAGPTRREQYF,TGCGCCAGCAGCGCGGGCCCAACGCGTCGGGAGCAGTACTTC
TRBV4-3,NA,TRBJ1-5,NA,CASSQESQGRGPQHF,TGCGCCAGCAGCCAAGAATCCCAGGGTAGGGGGCCCCAGCATTTT
TRBV11-2,NA,TRBJ2-7,NA,CASSLAGGPGEQYF,TGTGCCAGCAGCTTAGCGGGGGGCCCGGGGGAGCAGTACTTC
TRBV27,NA,TRBJ2-1,NA,CASRRGAPPSSYNEQFF,TGTGCCAGCCGACGGGGGGCCCCCCCTAGCTCCTACAATGAGCAGTTCTTC
TRBV11-2,NA,TRBJ1-1,NA,CASSQGWAEAFF,TGTGCCAGCAGCCAAGGGTGGGCTGAAGCTTTCTTT
TRBV27,NA,TRBJ1-2,NA,CASSQMGALYGYTF,TGTGCCAGCAGCCAAATGGGGGCTCTCTATGGCTACACCTTC
TRBV6-1,NA,TRBJ2-7,TRBD1,CASSGDRNEQYF,TGTGCCAGCAGCGGGGACAGAAACGAGCAGTACTTC
TRBV10-3,NA,TRBJ2-5,NA,CAVSGVTQETQYF,TGTGCTGTGTCGGGGGTCACACAAGAGACCCAGTACTTC
TRBV13,NA,TRBJ2-1,NA,CASSLERSYNEQFF,TGTGCCAGCAGCTTGGAACGCTCCTACAATGAGCAGTTCTTC
TRBV19,NA,TRBJ1-5,NA,CASSLGGFSSQHF,TGTGCCAGTAGTCTCGGGGGATTCTCGTCCCAGCATTTT
TRBV18,NA,TRBJ1-1,NA,CASSPAGASTEAFF,TGTGCCAGCTCACCGGCGGGGGCCAGCACTGAAGCTTTCTTT
TRBV18,NA,TRBJ2-5,NA,CASSPRGIETQYF,TGTGCCAGCTCACCACGGGGCATAGAGACCCAGTACTTC
TRBV6-1,NA,TRBJ1-4,TRBD1,CASSDRTGGLSLNEKLFF,TGTGCCAGCAGTGATAGGACAGGCGGATTGAGCCTTAATGAAAAACTGTTTTTT
TRBV27,once,TRBJ1-6,NA,CASSRTRGIDSPLHF,TGTGCCAGCAGTCGCACCAGGGGTATCGATTCACCCCTCCACTTT
TRBV29-1,NA,TRBJ1-5,NA,CSVAGGVGNQPQHF,TGCAGCGTTGCCGGAGGGGTGGGCAATCAGCCCCAGCATTTT
TRBV5-8,NA,TRBJ1-5,NA,CASSFGGARPQHF,TGTGCCAGCAGCTTCGGCGGGGCTCGCCCCCAGCATTTT
TRBV5-1,NA,TRBJ1-1,TRBD1,CASSLGTGGRTEAFF,TGCGCCAGCAGCTTGGGGACAGGGGGTAGGACTGAAGCTTTCTTT
TRBV7-9,NA,TRBJ1-1,NA,CASSLRQNEAFF,TGTGCCAGCAGCTTAAGACAGAATGAAGCTTTCTTT
TRBV10-3,few,TRBJ2-1,TRBD1,CAISESSGRGQDNEQFF,TGTGCCATCAGTGAGTCCAGCGGCAGGGGGCAAGACAATGAGCAGTTCTTC
TRBV27,NA,TRBJ2-7,NA,CASSLASSYEQYF,TGTGCCAGCAGTTTAGCCAGTAGCTACGAGCAGTACTTC
TRBV5-4,once,TRBJ2-5,TRBD1,CASSTPQGAGETQYF,TGTGCCAGCAGCACCCCACAGGGGGCGGGGGAGACCCAGTACTTC
TRBV18,NA,TRBJ2-6,TRBD1,CASSPRGTGGSGANVLTF,TGTGCCAGCTCACCCAGAGGGACAGGGGGCTCTGGGGCCAACGTCCTGACTTTC
TRBV27,NA,TRBJ1-5,NA,CASSLFGRQGNQPQHF,TGTGCCAGCAGTTTATTTGGGAGACAGGGCAATCAGCCCCAGCATTTT
TRBV5-1,NA,TRBJ1-1,TRBD1,CASRPGGGTEAFF,TGCGCCAGCAGACCAGGGGGCGGCACTGAAGCTTTCTTT
TRBV5-1,NA,TRBJ1-6,NA,CASSRETGPPNSPLHF,TGCGCCAGCAGCCGCGAGACAGGACCCCCTAATTCACCCCTCCACTTT